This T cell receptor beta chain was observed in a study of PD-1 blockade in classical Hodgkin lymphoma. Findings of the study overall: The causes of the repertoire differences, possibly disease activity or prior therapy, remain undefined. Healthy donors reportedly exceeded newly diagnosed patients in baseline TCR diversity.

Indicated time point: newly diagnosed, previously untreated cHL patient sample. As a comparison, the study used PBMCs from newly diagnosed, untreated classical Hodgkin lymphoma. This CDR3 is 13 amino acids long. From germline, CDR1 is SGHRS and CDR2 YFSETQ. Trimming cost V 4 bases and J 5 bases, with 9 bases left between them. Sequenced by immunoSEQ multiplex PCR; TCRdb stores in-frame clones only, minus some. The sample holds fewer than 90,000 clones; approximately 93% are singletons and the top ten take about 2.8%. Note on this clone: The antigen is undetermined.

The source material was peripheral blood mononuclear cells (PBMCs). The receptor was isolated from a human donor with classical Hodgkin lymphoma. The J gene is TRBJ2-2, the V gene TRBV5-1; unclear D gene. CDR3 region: CASSGRGTGELFF. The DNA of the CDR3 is TGCGCCAGCAGCGGCCGCGGAACCGGGGAGCTGTTTTTT.